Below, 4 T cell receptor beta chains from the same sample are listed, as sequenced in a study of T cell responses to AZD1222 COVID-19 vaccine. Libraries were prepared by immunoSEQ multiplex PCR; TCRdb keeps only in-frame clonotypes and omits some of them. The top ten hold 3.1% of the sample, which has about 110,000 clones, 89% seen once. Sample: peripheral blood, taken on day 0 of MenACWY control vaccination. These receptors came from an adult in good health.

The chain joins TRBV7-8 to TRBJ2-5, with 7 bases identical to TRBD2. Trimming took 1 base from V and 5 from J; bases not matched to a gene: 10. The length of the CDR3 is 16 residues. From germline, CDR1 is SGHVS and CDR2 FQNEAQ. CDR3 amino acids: CASSLEGLAVWETQYF. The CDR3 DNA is TGTGCCAGCAGCTTAGAGGGCCTAGCGGTGTGGGAGACCCAGTACTTC.

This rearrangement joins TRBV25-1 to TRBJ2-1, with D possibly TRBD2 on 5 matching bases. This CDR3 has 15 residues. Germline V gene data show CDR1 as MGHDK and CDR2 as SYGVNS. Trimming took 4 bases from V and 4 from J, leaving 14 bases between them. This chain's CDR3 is CASSATRGAYNEQFF. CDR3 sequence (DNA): TGTGCCAGCAGTGCTACACGGGGAGCTTACAATGAGCAGTTCTTC.

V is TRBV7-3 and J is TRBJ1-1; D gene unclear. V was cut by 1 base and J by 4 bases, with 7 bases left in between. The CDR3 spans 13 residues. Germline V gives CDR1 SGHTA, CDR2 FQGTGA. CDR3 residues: CASSLRRSTEAFF. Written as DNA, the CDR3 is TGTGCCAGCAGCTTAAGAAGAAGCACTGAAGCTTTCTTT.

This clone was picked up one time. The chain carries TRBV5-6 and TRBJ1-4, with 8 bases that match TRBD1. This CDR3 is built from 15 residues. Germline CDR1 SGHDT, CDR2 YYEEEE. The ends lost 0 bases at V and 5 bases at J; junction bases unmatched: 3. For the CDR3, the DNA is TGTGCCAGCAGCTTGGCTTGGACAGGGAATGAAAAACTGTTTTTT. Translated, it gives CASSLAWTGNEKLFF.